The clone carrying this TCR beta chain has only a few counts. Antigen specificity is unknown. This record comes from a study of T cells in Graves' hyperthyroidism and ophthalmopathy. Overall study findings and caveats: Blood also held most thyroid clonotypes expanded beyond 0.001.

This CDR3 is built from 12 residues. With 6 bases removed from V and 5 bases from J, the gap between germline ends came to 8 bases. Germline V gives CDR1 MDHEN, CDR2 SYDVKM. Uncontrolled infection, other autoimmune disease, pregnancy or lactation excluded patients. There were TCR beta CDR3 regions amplified from RNA transcripts. TCR CDR3 regions were first amplified by RT-PCR with HTBI primers. TCRdb called the multiplex PCR reads again in MiXCR, with one record for every CDR3 protein. The sample contains 700,000 or so distinct CDR3 sequences, approximately 16% of which appear only once. Material for sequencing was blood. The clonotype comes from a young man with Graves' hyperthyroidism. J is TRBJ1-5 and V is TRBV28; no definite D call. The CDR3 region is CASSQKDQPQHF. For the CDR3, the DNA is TGTGCCAGCAGCCAGAAGGATCAGCCCCAGCATTTT.